This TCR beta chain came from a study of blood T cell repertoires in COVID-19. Study context: Researchers got acute and convalescent COVID-19 samples from the United States, Italy and Spain.

TCRdb keeps only in-frame clones here, not all; method: immunoSEQ multiplex PCR. The sample yields about 99,000 clones, more than 80% seen once. Germline values: CDR1 LNHDA, CDR2 SQIVND (reference sequence). The junction had 9 bases not matched to a gene; V was cut back by 6 bases and J by 6 bases. There are 15 residues in the CDR3. This sequence was found in an elderly man with COVID-19, enrolled during active disease. The sequenced sample consisted of peripheral blood. J is TRBJ2-2 and V is TRBV19; TRBD2 agrees at 8 bases. Here the CDR3 reads CASRPGLGSSGELFF. CDR3 nucleotide sequence: TGTGCCAGTAGACCGGGACTAGGATCGTCCGGGGAGCTGTTTTTT.